Described below is a single T cell receptor (beta chain) sequence and its context. As yet, its antigen is unknown. TCRdb's table, derived via immunoSEQ multiplex PCR, lists solely in-frame clones and lacks some. The sample carries around 25,000 clones, roughly 70% recorded once. The source of the sample is a study of vaccination effects on CD4 cells after COVID-19. Study-level findings and limits: Only 1 of 255 vaccine-induced clones from healthy vaccinees cross-reacted with common cold coronaviruses. In the late period after vaccination, infection- and vaccine-induced clones contracted markedly.

Expansion of antigen-specific CD4+ T cells with viral peptide pools was carried out by the ViraFEST assay before sequencing. Culturing for 10 days preceded CD4+ T cell isolation. Vaccine recipients had no previous SARS-CoV-2 infection; their nucleocapsid antibodies were negative. Half-medium replacement with IL-2 medium occurred on days 3 and 7. This receptor was taken from a human donor who received a COVID-19 vaccine. This sample comprised CD4+ T cells from PBMCs cultured with HCoV-NL63 spike peptides, obtained before COVID-19 vaccination.

The CDR3 bases are TGCGCCAGCAGCCCCTTGGACAGGGCGGCGCAGCCCCAGCATTTT. It is translated as CASSPLDRAAQPQHF. The genes are TRBV4-1 and TRBJ1-5; 8 nucleotides match TRBD1. Looked up from germline, CDR1 is MGHRA and CDR2 is YSYEKL. With V trimmed by 4 bases and J by 7 bases, 9 bases remained unmatched. This CDR3 region has 15 residues.